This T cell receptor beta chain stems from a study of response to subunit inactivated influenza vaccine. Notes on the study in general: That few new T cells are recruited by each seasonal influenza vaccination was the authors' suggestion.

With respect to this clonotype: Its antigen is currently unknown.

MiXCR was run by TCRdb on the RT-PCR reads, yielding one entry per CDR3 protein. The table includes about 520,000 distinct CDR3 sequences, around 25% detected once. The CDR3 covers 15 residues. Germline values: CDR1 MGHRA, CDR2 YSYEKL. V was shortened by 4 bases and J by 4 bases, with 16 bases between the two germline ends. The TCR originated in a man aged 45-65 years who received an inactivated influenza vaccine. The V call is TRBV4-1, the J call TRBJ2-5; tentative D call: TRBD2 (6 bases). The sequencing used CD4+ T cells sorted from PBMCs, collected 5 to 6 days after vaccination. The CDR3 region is CASSPNQGGRETQYF. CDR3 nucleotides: TGCGCCAGCAGCCCGAACCAGGGAGGCCGAGAGACCCAGTACTTC.